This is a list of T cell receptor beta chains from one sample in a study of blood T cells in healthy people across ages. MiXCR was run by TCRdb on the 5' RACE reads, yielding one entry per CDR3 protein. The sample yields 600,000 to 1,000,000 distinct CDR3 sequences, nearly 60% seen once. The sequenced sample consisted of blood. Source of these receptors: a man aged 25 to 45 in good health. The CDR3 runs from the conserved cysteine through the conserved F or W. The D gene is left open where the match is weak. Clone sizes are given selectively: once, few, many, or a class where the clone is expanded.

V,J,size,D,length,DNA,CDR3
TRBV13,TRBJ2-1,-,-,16,TGTGCCAGCAGCTTAGGCCGGTGGGGGGTTGTAAATGAGCAGTTCTTC,CASSLGRWGVVNEQFF
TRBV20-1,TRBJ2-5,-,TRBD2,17,TGCAGTGCTGGACAAACCGAGACTAGCGGGGTCCAAGAGACCCAGTACTTC,CSAGQTETSGVQETQYF
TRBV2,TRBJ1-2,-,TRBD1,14,TGTGCCAGCAGTGAGACAGGGATGGCCTATGGCTACACCTTC,CASSETGMAYGYTF
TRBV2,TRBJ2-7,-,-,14,TGTGCCAGCAGTGAAGCCAGGGGAGTTCGCGAGCAGTACTTC,CASSEARGVREQYF
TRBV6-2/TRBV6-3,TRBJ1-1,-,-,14,TGTGCCAGCAAATGGGGCAGGGAGAACACTGAAGCTTTCTTT,CASKWGRENTEAFF
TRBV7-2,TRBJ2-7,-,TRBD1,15,TGTGCCAGCAGCCCTACAGGACAGGATAGATACGAGCAGTACTTC,CASSPTGQDRYEQYF
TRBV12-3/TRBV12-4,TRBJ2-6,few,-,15,TGTGCCAGCAGTTTTCGGGTCTCTGGGGCCAACGTCCTGACTTTC,CASSFRVSGANVLTF
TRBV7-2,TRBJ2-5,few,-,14,TGTGCCAGCAGCCAAAGACTAGTCCAAGAGACCCAGTACTTC,CASSQRLVQETQYF
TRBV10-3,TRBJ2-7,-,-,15,TGCGCCATCAGTGAGTCTGTATGGAGGGGCGACGAGCAGTACTTC,CAISESVWRGDEQYF
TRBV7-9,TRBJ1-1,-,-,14,TGTGCCAGCAGCCGGGACGGGATGGACACTGAAGCTTTCTTT,CASSRDGMDTEAFF
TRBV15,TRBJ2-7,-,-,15,TGTGCCACCAGAAACATGGCAGGGGGGCCCTACGAGCAGTACTTC,CATRNMAGGPYEQYF
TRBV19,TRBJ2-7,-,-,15,TGTGCCAGTAAGCCTGGTGACAGGCCCTTCCACGAGCAGTACTTC,CASKPGDRPFHEQYF
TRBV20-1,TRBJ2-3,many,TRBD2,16,TGCAGTGCTAGGGGACTAGCGGGAGGGATTACAGATACGCAGTATTTT,CSARGLAGGITDTQYF
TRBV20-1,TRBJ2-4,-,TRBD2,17,TGCAGTGCTAATAGCGGGGGGGCGGAAGTAGCCAAAAACATTCAGTACTTC,CSANSGGAEVAKNIQYF
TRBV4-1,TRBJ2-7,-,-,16,TGCGCCAGCAGCCAGGCGGGTAGTTTCGCCTACAATGAGCAGTACTTC,CASSQAGSFAYNEQYF
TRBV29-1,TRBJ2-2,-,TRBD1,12,TGCAGCGTGACAGGGTATACCGGGGAGCTGTTTTTT,CSVTGYTGELFF
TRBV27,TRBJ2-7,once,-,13,TGTGCCAGCAGCGTGACGAGCTCCTACGAGCAGTACTTC,CASSVTSSYEQYF
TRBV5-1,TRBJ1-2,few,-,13,TGTGCCAGCAGCTTAGTGGGGAACTATGGCTACACCTTC,CASSLVGNYGYTF
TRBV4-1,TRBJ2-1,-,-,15,TGCGCCAGCAGCCAAATCGGGGGCCCTAATCCCGGGCAGTTCTTC,CASSQIGGPNPGQFF
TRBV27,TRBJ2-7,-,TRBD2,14,TGTGCCAGCAGGGCTACTAGCGTTCCCTACGAGCAGTACTTC,CASRATSVPYEQYF
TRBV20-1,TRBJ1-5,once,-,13,TGCAGTGCCCGCCGGACAGAGGATCAGCCCCAGCATTTT,CSARRTEDQPQHF
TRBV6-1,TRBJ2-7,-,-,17,TGTGCCAGTCGACCGGGATCGCAAACTGGGATATTCTACGAGCAGTACTTC,CASRPGSQTGIFYEQYF
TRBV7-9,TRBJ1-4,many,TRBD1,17,TGTGCCAGCAGCCCACTACGACAGGGCATTACTAATGAAAAACTGTTTTTT,CASSPLRQGITNEKLFF